This entry lists 13 T cell receptor beta chains sequenced from one sample in a study of CD8+ T cells in alopecia areata. Treatment indicated: oral pan-JAK inhibitor, 5-10 mg twice daily. Sequencing templates came from extracted RNA that was reverse transcribed into cDNA. The assay was immunoSEQ multiplex PCR, and TCRdb's table has in-frame clones only and misses some. The table has a few hundred thousand clones, under 75% seen once. Sequences were derived from CD4+ T cells sorted from blood, sampled at week 4, from a patient treated with tofacitinib. The receptors were sampled from a human donor with alopecia areata.

This clone has just a few counts. Here the CDR3 DNA reads TGCGCCAGCAGCCTACTCGGACAGCCCAGCTCCTACGAGCAGTACTTC. It yields the protein CASSLLGQPSSYEQYF. The chain links TRBV5-1 to TRBJ2-7; tentative D call: TRBD1 (6 bases). The length of the CDR3 is 16 residues. Trimming cost V 4 bases and J 0 bases, with 17 bases left between them. Germline V gives CDR1 SGHRS, CDR2 YFSETQ.

The chain combines TRBV29-1 with TRBJ1-1; perhaps TRBD1 as D (5 bases). V was cut by 7 bases and J by 6 bases, with 15 bases left in between. This CDR3 spans 12 amino acids. Per germline, CDR1 SQVTM and CDR2 ANQGSEA. CDR3 sequence (DNA): TGCAGCGCCACGGGGGGTAGCCCTGAAGCTTTCTTT. The encoded protein is CSATGGSPEAFF.

This clone was counted a few times. The chain has TRBV7-2 and TRBJ2-5; perhaps TRBD2 as D (5 bases). The germline V gene encodes CDR1 SGHTA and CDR2 FQGNSA. The length of the CDR3 is 14 residues. V lost 5 bases to trimming and J lost 1 base, with 11 bases between them. The CDR3 here is CASSPTRTQETQYF. CDR3 DNA: TGTGCCAGCAGCCCCACTAGAACCCAAGAGACCCAGTACTTC. Complete variable domain (other parts from reference TRBV7-2 and TRBJ2-5): GAGVSQSPSNKVTEKGKDVELRCDPISGHTALYWYRQSLGQGLEFLIYFQGNSAPDKSGLPSDRFSAERTGGSVSTLTIQRTQQEDSAVYLCASSPTRTQETQYFGPGTRLLVL.

This clone occurred a few times. The rearrangement links TRBV2 to TRBJ2-7; 7 bases fit TRBD2. The CDR3 consists of 11 residues. The germline gives CDR1 SNHLY, CDR2 FYNNEI. The trim removed 8 bases at V and 4 bases at J, leaving 2 bases unmatched. This CDR3 reads CASGGGYEQYF. The CDR3 DNA is TGTGCCAGCGGGGGAGGGTACGAGCAGTACTTC.

The chain couples TRBV7-3 to TRBJ2-1, with D unresolved. This CDR3 spans 15 amino acids. Trimming took off 4 bases at V and 4 bases at J, with 14 bases between the two ends. Per the germline V gene, CDR1 is SGHTA and CDR2 is FQGTGA. The CDR3 spells CASSSTNAVYNEQFF. CDR3 nucleotide sequence: TGTGCCAGCAGCTCTACTAATGCGGTTTACAATGAGCAGTTCTTC.

The chain recombines TRBV2 with TRBJ1-5; tentatively, D is TRBD1 (5 bases). The V and J ends lost 3 bases and 2 bases respectively, with 8 bases between them. CDR3 length: 14 amino acids. Germline V CDR1 and CDR2: SNHLY, FYNNEI. CDR3 sequence: CASSEIGGNQPQHF. CDR3 coding DNA: TGTGCCAGCAGTGAGATAGGGGGCAATCAGCCCCAGCATTTT.

The V and J genes are TRBV29-1 and TRBJ1-1; tentatively, D is TRBD1 (5 bases). Germline V gives CDR1 SQVTM, CDR2 ANQGSEA. This CDR3 region has 14 residues. The germline V and J ends were trimmed by 7 bases and 0 bases, with 15 bases remaining between them. The CDR3 DNA sequence: TGCAGCGCCGGGGCGCGAACCATGAACACTGAAGCTTTCTTT. Its protein product is CSAGARTMNTEAFF.

In this sample, this clone turned up a few times. The J gene is TRBJ2-7, the V gene TRBV7-2, with D perhaps matching TRBD2 (7 bases). V was trimmed by 0 bases and J by 2 bases, leaving 14 bases between them. The germline V gene has CDR1 SGHTA and CDR2 FQGNSA. CDR3 length: 16 residues. The CDR3 spells CASSLAPGGTTYEQYF. Written as DNA, the CDR3 is TGTGCCAGCAGCTTAGCGCCGGGGGGCACCACCTACGAGCAGTACTTC.

The chain recombines TRBV9 with TRBJ2-1; D might be TRBD1 (5 bases). From germline, CDR1 is SGDLS and CDR2 YYNGEE. There are 14 residues in the CDR3. The V end was cut by 0 bases, the J end by 10 bases, with 14 bases between. Written as DNA, the CDR3 is TGTGCCAGCAGCGTAGACCCTCAGGGTCTAGAGCAGTTCTTC. Protein: CASSVDPQGLEQFF.

For the CDR3, the DNA is TGTGCCTGGAGTAAACAGGCGGGGGGCTACACCTTC. Translated: CAWSKQAGGYTF. The gene calls are TRBV30 and TRBJ1-2; possible D gene TRBD1, 5 bases. CDR3 length: 12 amino acids. Germline-derived CDR1 and CDR2 are GTSNPN and SVGIG (reference sequence). The ends were cut back, 2 bases at V and 8 bases at J, with 12 bases in the middle.

For the CDR3, the DNA is TGTGCCAGCACCCCCCTGGGAGGGAATTCACCCCTCCACTTT. Translating gives CASTPLGGNSPLHF. This chain links TRBV2 with TRBJ1-6; D is uncertain. This CDR3 spans 14 amino acids. The V gene lost 7 bases and the J gene lost 7 bases, with 14 bases spanning the gap. CDR1 is SNHLY and CDR2 is FYNNEI in the germline V gene.

In this sample, this clone turned up a few times. CDR3 DNA: TGTGCCAGCAGCGTACATGGGGGGATCAAAAATCAGAATGAAGCTTTCTTT. It specifies CASSVHGGIKNQNEAFF. V and J are TRBV7-9 and TRBJ1-1, with D possibly being TRBD1 (5 bases). Germline lookup yields CDR1 SEHNR and CDR2 FQNEAQ (reference sequence). There are 17 residues in the CDR3. Deletions cut 5 bases from V and 7 bases from J, with 26 bases between.

The chain carries TRBV15 and TRBJ2-7, with TRBD1 as a possible D gene (6 bases). Germline loops: CDR1 LNHNV, CDR2 YYDKDF (reference sequence). This CDR3 is 15 amino acids long. V lost 2 bases and J lost 2, with 13 bases in between. Here the CDR3 reads CATSRKWTEPYEQYF. CDR3 DNA sequence: TGTGCCACCAGCAGAAAGTGGACAGAGCCCTACGAGCAGTACTTC.